This TCR beta chain derives from a study of CD8 T cells in Susac syndrome. CDR1 and CDR2 (germline): LGHNA, YNFKEQ. The CDR3 totals 15 residues. J lost 2 bases, V lost 3 bases, and 6 bases had no gene match. Included as multiple sclerosis controls were treatment-naive patients who had stable or active relapsing-remitting disease. cDNA came from approximately 0.5 to 1 ug RNA primed by random hexamers. Across 54 Vbeta and 13 Jbeta, TCR beta CDR3 was amplified with immunoSEQ multiplex PCR. MiXCR, run by TCRdb on the immunoSEQ multiplex PCR reads, gives a single entry per CDR3 protein. In the table there are 150,000 to 200,000 distinct CDR3 sequences, 90% to 95% of which are singletons.

V gene TRBV4-2 combines with J gene TRBJ2-7, with 8 bases aligning to TRBD1. Sequencing was done on a sample of CD8+ T cells from PBMCs. The TCR was taken from a human donor with multiple sclerosis. The CDR3 DNA is TGTGCCAGCAGCCAGAGAGGACAGGGCACCTACGAGCAGTACTTC. Its translation: CASSQRGQGTYEQYF.